This is a list of T cell receptor beta chains from one sample in a study of blood T cell repertoires in COVID-19. Sequencing used immunoSEQ multiplex PCR; TCRdb keeps in-frame clones, though not all of them. The table includes tens of thousands of clones, roughly 78% detected once. The sequenced sample was peripheral blood. The receptors were gathered from a man aged 70 or older with acute or convalescent COVID-19. CDR3s include the opening cysteine and the closing phenylalanine or tryptophan. The order of the fields is J gene, clone size, D gene, V gene, CDR3 DNA, CDR3 protein. The D gene is left open where the match is weak. Where a row states a size, it is once, few, many or the class of an expanded clone; other rows omit it.

j_call: TRBJ1-1
clone_size: -
d_call: -
v_call: TRBV5-6
cdr3_nt: TGTGCCAGCAGCTACCGGGACCAGGGAGGGACTGAAGCTTTCTTT
cdr3_aa: CASSYRDQGGTEAFF

j_call: TRBJ1-5
clone_size: few
d_call: -
v_call: TRBV28
cdr3_nt: TGTGCCTGGGCCCCAGCCAATCAGCCCCAGCATTTT
cdr3_aa: CAWAPANQPQHF

j_call: TRBJ2-7
clone_size: -
d_call: TRBD2
v_call: TRBV7-9
cdr3_nt: TGTGCCAGCAGCTCTAGCGGGAGCTCCTACGAGCAGTACTTC
cdr3_aa: CASSSSGSSYEQYF

j_call: TRBJ1-5
clone_size: once
d_call: -
v_call: TRBV6-2/TRBV6-3
cdr3_nt: TGTGCCAGCAGCCCAAACGGGGGGAAGGATCAGCCCCAGCATTTT
cdr3_aa: CASSPNGGKDQPQHF

j_call: TRBJ2-7
clone_size: -
d_call: TRBD1
v_call: TRBV4-3
cdr3_nt: TGCGCCAGCAGCCCGGGACAGGGAGGGTTGTACGAGCAGTACTTC
cdr3_aa: CASSPGQGGLYEQYF

j_call: TRBJ1-2
clone_size: -
d_call: TRBD1
v_call: TRBV28
cdr3_nt: TGTGCCAGCAGTCTAGGACAGGGTGGTTATGGCTACACCTTC
cdr3_aa: CASSLGQGGYGYTF

j_call: TRBJ2-5
clone_size: -
d_call: TRBD1
v_call: TRBV9
cdr3_nt: TGTGCCAGCAGCTTTCCCCGACAGGGGGGGGGCCAAGAGACCCAGTACTTC
cdr3_aa: CASSFPRQGGGQETQYF

j_call: TRBJ1-5
clone_size: -
d_call: -
v_call: TRBV4-1
cdr3_nt: TGCGCCAGCAGCCTCCAAGGGACATTTAGCAATCAGCCCCAGCATTTT
cdr3_aa: CASSLQGTFSNQPQHF

j_call: TRBJ1-1
clone_size: -
d_call: -
v_call: TRBV7-9
cdr3_nt: TGTGCCAGTGTAGCTGACACTGAAGCTTTCTTT
cdr3_aa: CASVADTEAFF

j_call: TRBJ2-3
clone_size: -
d_call: -
v_call: TRBV7-9
cdr3_nt: TGTGCCAGCGTTTCTAGCGGCACAGATACGCAGTATTTT
cdr3_aa: CASVSSGTDTQYF

j_call: TRBJ2-6
clone_size: -
d_call: TRBD2
v_call: TRBV10-3
cdr3_nt: TGTGCCCTTAGGGAGGGAACTGGGGCCAACGTCCTGACTTTC
cdr3_aa: CALREGTGANVLTF

j_call: TRBJ1-5
clone_size: once
d_call: -
v_call: TRBV28
cdr3_nt: TGTGCCAGCACCGAAGGCGGGCTGGGCAATCAGCCCCAGCATTTT
cdr3_aa: CASTEGGLGNQPQHF

j_call: TRBJ1-6
clone_size: -
d_call: TRBD1
v_call: TRBV9
cdr3_nt: TGTGCCAGCAGCGTAAGTGGGACAGGGCTTAATTCACCCCTCCACTTT
cdr3_aa: CASSVSGTGLNSPLHF

j_call: TRBJ2-2
clone_size: -
d_call: TRBD2
v_call: TRBV10-3
cdr3_nt: TGTGCCATCAAACTGGGACTAGGCACCGGGGAGCTGTTTTTT
cdr3_aa: CAIKLGLGTGELFF

j_call: TRBJ2-1
clone_size: -
d_call: -
v_call: TRBV19
cdr3_nt: TGTGCCAGTACGGGGCAGGGGGGCAATGAGCAGTTCTTC
cdr3_aa: CASTGQGGNEQFF

j_call: TRBJ2-7
clone_size: -
d_call: -
v_call: TRBV3-1/TRBV3-2
cdr3_nt: TGTGCCAGCAGCCAAGCGGGAAGGGGGTTCTCCTACGAGCAGTACTTC
cdr3_aa: CASSQAGRGFSYEQYF

j_call: TRBJ1-1
clone_size: -
d_call: -
v_call: TRBV7-8
cdr3_nt: TGTGCCAGCAGCCCGTTCACAGGGAACACTGAAGCTTTCTTT
cdr3_aa: CASSPFTGNTEAFF

j_call: TRBJ1-2
clone_size: few
d_call: -
v_call: TRBV5-1
cdr3_nt: TGCGCCAGCAGCTTGACCCCAGATTACTATGGCTACACCTTC
cdr3_aa: CASSLTPDYYGYTF

j_call: TRBJ2-1
clone_size: -
d_call: TRBD1
v_call: TRBV11-3
cdr3_nt: TGTGCCAGCAGCTCAACCGGGACAGGGGGCAATGAGCAGTTCTTC
cdr3_aa: CASSSTGTGGNEQFF

j_call: TRBJ2-2
clone_size: -
d_call: TRBD2
v_call: TRBV28
cdr3_nt: TGTGCCAGCAGTTTTATTAGGCGGGAGACCGGGGAGCTGTTTTTT
cdr3_aa: CASSFIRRETGELFF

j_call: TRBJ2-3
clone_size: -
d_call: TRBD2
v_call: TRBV9
cdr3_nt: TGTGCCAGCAACCCGGGACTAGGTCTAACAGATACGCAGTATTTT
cdr3_aa: CASNPGLGLTDTQYF

j_call: TRBJ2-3
clone_size: -
d_call: -
v_call: TRBV28
cdr3_nt: TGTGCCAGCAGTTTGCCCGGGAGTCTAACAGATACGCAGTATTTT
cdr3_aa: CASSLPGSLTDTQYF